This passage covers 29 T cell receptor beta chains from one sample sequenced in a study of identifying expanded T cells in peripheral blood. Sequencing was performed with immunoSEQ multiplex PCR; in TCRdb, only in-frame clones are kept and a portion is missing. The sample includes around 100,000 clones, around 88% seen only once; the top ten take about 15%. What was sequenced was blood. All receptors come from a person aged 18 to 70 in good health.

The CDR3 loop is CASATGIGNTIYF. The DNA of the CDR3 is TGTGCCAGCGCGACGGGAATTGGAAACACCATATATTTT. The chain has TRBV19 and TRBJ1-3, with D hard to call. CDR3 length: 13 residues. Germline values: CDR1 LNHDA, CDR2 SQIVND (reference sequence). The V end lost 9 bases, the J end lost 3 bases, and 12 bases lay between the germline ends. The variable domain in full, with the rest retrieved from reference TRBV19 and TRBJ1-3, is DGGITQSPKYLFRKEGQNVTLSCEQNLNHDAMYWYRQDPGQGLRLIYYSQIVNDFQKGDIAEGYSVSREKKESFPLTVTSAQKNPTAFYLCASATGIGNTIYFGEGSWLTVV.

This clone was observed a single time. The V and J genes are TRBV5-1 and TRBJ2-3, with TRBD2 matching over 8 bases. The CDR3 spans 14 residues. V shed 5 bases, J shed 1 base, and the junction held 3 bases outside the gene matches. CDR1 SGHRS and CDR2 YFSETQ come from the germline V gene. Here the CDR3 DNA reads TGCGCCAGCAGTAATAGCGGGGGCACAGATACGCAGTATTTT. It specifies CASSNSGGTDTQYF.

The genes are TRBV7-9 and TRBJ2-5; tentative D call: TRBD2 (6 bases). The germline V gene has CDR1 SEHNR and CDR2 FQNEAQ (reference sequence). Trimming pared 1 base from V and 3 bases from J, leaving 12 bases between. CDR3 length: 15 amino acids. CDR3 in amino acids: CASSLGGLREETQYF. The CDR3 bases are TGTGCCAGCAGCTTAGGGGGACTCCGAGAAGAGACCCAGTACTTC. The full variable domain, in which reference TRBV7-9 and TRBJ2-5 provide the parts outside the CDR3, is DTGVSQNPRHKITKRGQNVTFRCDPISEHNRLYWYRQTLGQGPEFLTYFQNEAQLEKSRLLSDRFSAERPKGSFSTLEIQRTEQGDSAMYLCASSLGGLREETQYFGPGTRLLVL.

This clone occurred once. The rearrangement links TRBV19 to TRBJ2-1; possible D gene TRBD2, 5 bases. CDR1 LNHDA and CDR2 SQIVND come from the germline V gene (reference sequence). The CDR3 is 15 amino acids. V lost 5 bases, J lost 0 bases, and 11 bases lay in between. CDR3 nucleotides: TGTGCCAGTAGTTGGAACGGGGACTCCTACAATGAGCAGTTCTTC. Its translation: CASSWNGDSYNEQFF.

With respect to this clone: The germline gene is not matched at one end of the junction; a read error may be the cause. The sample carries other DNA sequences with the same CDR3. The chain links TRBV27 to TRBJ1-2, with a tentative D call TRBD1 (5 bases). This CDR3 spans 14 amino acids. Per germline, CDR1 MNHEY and CDR2 SMNVEV (reference sequence). CDR3 nucleotide sequence: TGTGCCAGCAGTTTCGCCAGGGTGGGTTATGGCTACACTTTC. Its protein is CASSFARVGYGYTF.

This chain connects TRBV2 to TRBJ2-3; the D is unclear. In germline, CDR1 is SNHLY, CDR2 FYNNEI. The length of the CDR3 is 15 residues. V dropped 6 bases and J dropped 2 bases, with 15 bases sitting between them. CDR3 coding DNA: TGTGCCAGCAGCAGACTCGATCCTGCCACAGATACGCAGTATTTT. Translation gives CASSRLDPATDTQYF. Full variable domain (rest looked up from reference TRBV2 and TRBJ2-3): EPEVTQTPSHQVTQMGQEVILRCVPISNHLYFYWYRQILGQKVEFLVSFYNNEISEKSEIFDDQFSVERPDGSNFTLKIRSTKLEDSAMYFCASSRLDPATDTQYFGPGTRLTVL.

The chain combines TRBV19 with TRBJ2-3, with D possibly being TRBD2 (5 bases). The CDR3 contains 15 residues. Germline V gene data show CDR1 as LNHDA and CDR2 as SQIVND (reference sequence). V shed 3 bases and J shed 3 bases, with 13 bases lying between them. Here the CDR3 reads CASSINRRTTDTQYF. The CDR3 DNA sequence: TGTGCCAGTAGTATCAACCGCCGGACTACAGATACGCAGTATTTT.

The chain carries TRBV27 and TRBJ1-6; D not certain. Trimming cost V 2 bases and J 0 bases, with 8 bases left between them. The V gene's germline CDR1 is MNHEY and CDR2 SMNVEV (reference sequence). The CDR3 is 16 residues long. CDR3 nucleotide sequence: TGTGCCAGCAGTTTAAGGGCAGCCTCCTATAATTCACCCCTCCACTTT. It translates to CASSLRAASYNSPLHF.

This chain joins TRBV11-1 and TRBJ2-1; TRBD2 might be the D (7 bases). CDR3 size: 15 residues. The germline V gene has CDR1 SGHAT and CDR2 FQDESV (reference sequence). Trimming took off 2 bases at V and 6 bases at J, with 14 bases between the two ends. The CDR3 nucleotides are TGTGCCAGCAGCTTAACGGGGGGCGTCGGCAATGAGCAGTTCTTC. Protein product: CASSLTGGVGNEQFF.

Turning to this clone: The junction shows a germline mismatch at one end, possibly a read error. The V call is TRBV6-1, the J call TRBJ2-7; no clear D. CDR1 and CDR2 (germline): MNHNS, SASEGT. The CDR3 runs to 15 residues. For the CDR3, the DNA is TGTGCCAGCAGTGATAGAGACATCCGCTCCGACGAGCAGTACTTC. Residues: CASSDRDIRSDEQYF.

This clone came up once. V and J are TRBV28 and TRBJ2-2; 7 bases are a match to TRBD1. This CDR3 comprises 11 residues. Germline V lookup: CDR1 MDHEN, CDR2 SYDVKM. The trim removed 4 bases at V and 15 bases at J, leaving 5 bases unmatched. Written as DNA, the CDR3 is TGTGCCAGCAGTTCGACAGGGACCGTGTTTTTT. The encoded protein is CASSSTGTVFF.

The table lists this clone with a count of one. The rearrangement joins TRBV4-3 to TRBJ2-2, with D tentatively TRBD1 (5 bases). Per germline, CDR1 LGHNA and CDR2 YSLEER. V lost 0 bases to trimming and J lost 7 bases, with 18 bases between them. CDR3 length equals 17 residues. CDR3 nucleotides: TGCGCCAGCAGCCAAGAACGGACACGTCCCCTGATCGGGGAGCTGTTTTTT. Amino acid sequence: CASSQERTRPLIGELFF.

This chain uses TRBV5-6 with TRBJ2-5; the match to TRBD2 covers 9 bases. With 4 bases clipped from V and 5 bases from J, the junction kept 15 bases outside the gene matches. The CDR3 length is 17 residues. Germline V gene sequence: CDR1 SGHDT, CDR2 YYEEEE. CDR3 in amino acids: CASSPTRGGGAFETQYF. The CDR3 DNA reads as TGTGCCAGCAGCCCCACCCGGGGCGGGGGGGCCTTTGAGACCCAGTACTTC.

This clone was observed once. The gene calls are TRBV27 and TRBJ2-3; 9 positions match TRBD2. V gave up 2 bases and J gave up 4 bases; unmatched junction bases: 1. The germline CDR1 and CDR2 sequences are MNHEY and SMNVEV (reference sequence). This CDR3 region has 14 residues. DNA of the CDR3: TGTGCCAGCAGTTTAGGCGGGGGGGCAGATACGCAGTATTTT. The encoded protein is CASSLGGGADTQYF.

The rearrangement joins TRBV5-1 to TRBJ2-1; tentatively, D is TRBD2 (5 bases). Trimming removed 7 bases at V and 9 bases at J, with 20 bases between. CDR3 size: 14 residues. The germline gives CDR1 SGHRS, CDR2 YFSETQ. As DNA, the CDR3 is TGCGCCAGCGACGAGGACTCCCCCCTAGGTGAGCAGTTCTTC. Translation: CASDEDSPLGEQFF.

This chain uses TRBV19 with TRBJ1-5; the D gene is possibly TRBD1 (6 bases). Germline V gene lookup returns CDR1 LNHDA and CDR2 SQIVND (reference sequence). V was pared by 8 bases and J by 2 bases, with 22 bases between. This CDR3 is built from 17 residues. The CDR3 protein is CASPCPSGGGGNQPQHF. CDR3 sequence (DNA): TGTGCCAGTCCCTGCCCCTCGGGGGGCGGGGGCAATCAGCCCCAGCATTTT.

J is TRBJ1-5 and V is TRBV2; 8 nucleotides align to TRBD1. This CDR3 is built from 13 residues. Germline V gene lookup returns CDR1 SNHLY and CDR2 FYNNEI. V lost 6 bases to trimming and J lost 5 bases; unmatched junction nucleotides: 3. CDR3 protein: CASSADRDQPQHF. CDR3 nucleotides: TGTGCCAGCAGCGCGGACAGGGATCAGCCCCAGCATTTT.

This chain joins TRBV4-3 and TRBJ1-4; D unclear. Germline values: CDR1 LGHNA, CDR2 YSLEER. This CDR3 spans 15 amino acids. Trimming took 1 base from V and 4 from J, leaving 10 bases between them. The CDR3 DNA reads as TGCGCCAGCAGCCAAGTTCGCACGGTTAATGAAAAACTGTTTTTT. Translating gives CASSQVRTVNEKLFF.

J is TRBJ2-5 and V is TRBV5-6; the D gene could be TRBD1 or TRBD2 (5 bases each). V was shortened by 0 bases and J by 4 bases, with 7 bases between the two germline ends. This CDR3 has 13 residues. Germline loops: CDR1 SGHDT, CDR2 YYEEEE. The CDR3 here is CASSLGDVETQYF. The CDR3 DNA follows: TGTGCCAGCAGCTTGGGGGACGTAGAGACCCAGTACTTC.

The chain carries TRBV28 and TRBJ1-2; no clear D gene. The germline gives CDR1 MDHEN, CDR2 SYDVKM. This CDR3 is built from 16 residues. Between the trimmed V and J ends, which lost 2 bases and 4 bases, there was a span of 17 bases. The CDR3 coding sequence is TGTGCCAGCAGTTTAAAGGCGGCTGGGTGGGGCTATGGCTACACCTTC. Its protein product is CASSLKAAGWGYGYTF.

This sequence joins TRBV29-1 and TRBJ2-3; 8 bases align to TRBD2. CDR1 and CDR2 (germline): SQVTM, ANQGSEA. This CDR3 contains 16 residues. The junction had 12 bases not matched to a gene; V was cut back by 7 bases and J by 0 bases. CDR3 sequence: CSADQRGYSSTDTQYF. The CDR3 DNA is TGCAGCGCTGACCAGCGGGGGTATTCTAGCACAGATACGCAGTATTTT.

Only one count was recorded for this clone. CDR3 nucleotide sequence: TGCGCCAGCAGGGCGGGGGTAGTTGGAGATACGCAGTATTTT. It translates to CASRAGVVGDTQYF. This chain joins TRBV5-1 and TRBJ2-3; 7 nucleotides match TRBD2. The CDR3 length is 14 residues. V lost 5 bases and J lost 5; bases outside the gene matches: 8. CDR1 is SGHRS and CDR2 is YFSETQ in the germline V gene.

This clone has just one count. The V call is TRBV5-1, the J call TRBJ2-7; D perhaps matches TRBD2 (6 bases). Germline-derived CDR1 and CDR2 are SGHRS and YFSETQ. Trimming cost V 5 bases and J 2 bases, with 8 bases left between them. The CDR3 spans 12 residues. CDR3 protein: CASRRGPYEQYF. CDR3 nucleotide sequence: TGCGCCAGCAGGCGGGGCCCCTACGAGCAGTACTTC.

CDR3 protein: CASSLWGENTEAFF. The CDR3 nucleotides are TGTGCCAGCAGTTTATGGGGGGAGAACACTGAAGCTTTCTTT. The chain recombines TRBV27 with TRBJ1-1, with D possibly being TRBD1 (5 bases). Between the trimmed V and J ends, which lost 1 base and 1 base, there was a span of 7 bases. This CDR3 has 14 amino acids. Germline V gives CDR1 MNHEY, CDR2 SMNVEV (reference sequence).

V gene TRBV7-8 combines with J gene TRBJ2-5, with 7 bases identical to TRBD1. CDR3 length equals 14 residues. CDR1 SGHVS and CDR2 FQNEAQ come from the germline V gene. The V and J ends lost 4 bases and 2 bases, in that order; junction bases with no gene match: 4. In nucleotides, the CDR3 is TGTGCCAGCAGCTACAGGACAGGACAAGAGACCCAGTACTTC. Its translation is CASSYRTGQETQYF.

As to this clone: One end of the junction varies from germline; a read error may be responsible. V is TRBV5-8 and J is TRBJ1-3; 8 bases map to TRBD1. This CDR3 contains 14 residues. CDR1 SGHTS and CDR2 YDEGEE come from the germline V gene. The CDR3 nucleotides read TGCGCCAGCAGCCAGGGGGCCTCTGGAAACACCATATATTTT. Translating it yields CASSQGASGNTIYF. The whole variable domain, remainder taken from reference TRBV5-8 and TRBJ1-3, is EAGVTQSPTHLIKTRGQQATLRCSPISGHTSVYWYQQALGLGLQFLLWYDEGEERNRGNFPPRFSGRQFPNYSSELNVNALELEDSALYLCASSQGASGNTIYFGEGSWLTVV.

This chain links TRBV2 with TRBJ1-1; maybe TRBD1 (6 bases). Trimming removed 6 bases from V and 1 base from J, with 15 bases in between. The length of the CDR3 is 15 residues. Per germline, CDR1 SNHLY and CDR2 FYNNEI. CDR3: CASRRVQGSNTEAFF. The CDR3 bases are TGTGCCAGCAGGAGAGTACAGGGCTCGAACACTGAAGCTTTCTTT.

This clone has only a few counts. V and J are TRBV6-5 and TRBJ1-6; D uncertain. V was clipped by 0 bases and J by 7 bases, with 4 bases between them. Per the germline V gene, CDR1 is MNHEY and CDR2 is SVGAGI. The CDR3 length is 13 residues. The CDR3 region has the DNA TGTGCCAGCAGTTACTCGACAAATTCACCCCTCCACTTT. Translating gives CASSYSTNSPLHF.

The chain recombines TRBV15 with TRBJ2-2; possible D gene TRBD1, 6 bases. The germline V and J ends were trimmed by 4 bases and 2 bases, with 14 bases remaining between them. CDR3 length: 16 residues. Germline CDR1 is LNHNV and CDR2 is YYDKDF (reference sequence). Here the CDR3 DNA reads TGTGCCACCAGCACAACGAAAGGGGGTAACACCGGGGAGCTGTTTTTT. Translating gives CATSTTKGGNTGELFF.